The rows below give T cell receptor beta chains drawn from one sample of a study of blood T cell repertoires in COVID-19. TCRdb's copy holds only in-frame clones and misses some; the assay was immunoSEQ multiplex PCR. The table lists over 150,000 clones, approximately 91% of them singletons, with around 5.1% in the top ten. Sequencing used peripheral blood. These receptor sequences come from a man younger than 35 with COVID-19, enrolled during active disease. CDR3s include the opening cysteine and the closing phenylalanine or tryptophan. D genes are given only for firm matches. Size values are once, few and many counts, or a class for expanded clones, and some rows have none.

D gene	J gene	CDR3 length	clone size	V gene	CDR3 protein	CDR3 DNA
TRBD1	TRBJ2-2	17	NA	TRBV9	CASSKHRDRPNTGELFF	TGTGCCAGCAGCAAACACCGGGACAGACCGAACACCGGGGAGCTGTTTTTT
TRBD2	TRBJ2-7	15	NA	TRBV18	CASSPRTSGTYEQYF	TGTGCCAGCTCACCAAGGACTAGCGGGACCTACGAGCAGTACTTC
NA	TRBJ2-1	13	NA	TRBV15	CATSRVSSDEQFF	TGTGCCACCAGCAGAGTGTCTAGCGATGAGCAGTTCTTC
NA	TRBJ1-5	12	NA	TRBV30	CAWNRVNQPQHF	TGTGCCTGGAACAGGGTCAATCAGCCCCAGCATTTT
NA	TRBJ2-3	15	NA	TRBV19	CASSMSPTSTDTQYF	TGTGCCAGTAGTATGTCCCCGACTAGCACAGATACGCAGTATTTT
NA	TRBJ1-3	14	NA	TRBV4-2	CASSQGVSGNTIYF	TGTGCCAGCAGCCAAGGTGTTTCAGGAAACACCATATATTTT
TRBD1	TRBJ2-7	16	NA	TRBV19	CASSPAHRTGTYEQYF	TGTGCCAGTAGTCCCGCGCATCGGACAGGAACCTACGAGCAGTACTTC
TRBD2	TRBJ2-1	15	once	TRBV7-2	CASSSTSGRASEQFF	TGTGCCAGCAGCTCGACTAGCGGGAGGGCCAGTGAGCAGTTCTTC
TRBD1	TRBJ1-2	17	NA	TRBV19	CASSGRDRVALFVGYTF	TGTGCCAGTAGTGGCCGGGACAGGGTTGCTTTATTTGTCGGCTACACCTTC
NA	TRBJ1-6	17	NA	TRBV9	CASSVEAGSSYNSPLHF	TGTGCCAGCAGCGTAGAGGCGGGGAGCTCCTATAATTCACCCCTCCACTTT
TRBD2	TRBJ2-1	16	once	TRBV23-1	CASRVAGYGSYNEQFF	TGCGCCAGCAGAGTAGCGGGATATGGCTCCTACAATGAGCAGTTCTTC
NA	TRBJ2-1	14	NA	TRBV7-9	CASSLLTRGNEQFF	TGTGCCAGCAGCCTTTTGACTAGAGGCAATGAGCAGTTCTTC
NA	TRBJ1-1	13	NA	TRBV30	CAWGISTGTEAFF	TGTGCCTGGGGGATCTCGACGGGTACTGAAGCTTTCTTT
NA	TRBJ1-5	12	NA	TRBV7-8	CASSLSYQPQHF	TGTGCCAGCAGCTTATCCTATCAGCCCCAGCATTTT
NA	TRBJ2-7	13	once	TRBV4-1	CASSQPKGDEQYF	TGCGCCAGCAGCCAACCTAAGGGGGACGAGCAGTACTTC
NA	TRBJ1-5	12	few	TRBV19	CASSVQQGPQHF	TGTGCCAGTAGTGTTCAGCAGGGGCCCCAGCATTTT
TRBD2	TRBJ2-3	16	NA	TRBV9	CASSVALAGLTDTQYF	TGTGCCAGCAGCGTAGCGCTAGCGGGATTAACAGATACGCAGTATTTT
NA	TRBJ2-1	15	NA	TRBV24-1	CATSGGGWTYNEQFF	TGTGCCACCAGTGGGGGAGGATGGACTTACAATGAGCAGTTCTTC
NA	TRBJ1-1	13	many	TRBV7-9	CASAVYGFTEAFF	TGTGCCAGCGCGGTATACGGGTTTACTGAAGCTTTCTTT
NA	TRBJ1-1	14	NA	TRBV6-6	CASSSPRGNTEAFF	TGTGCCAGCAGTTCTCCTCGGGGGAACACTGAAGCTTTCTTT
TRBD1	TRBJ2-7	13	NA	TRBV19	CASSSQGAGEQYF	TGTGCCAGTAGTAGCCAGGGGGCTGGGGAGCAGTACTTC
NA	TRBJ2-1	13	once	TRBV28	CASNSGIYNEQFF	TGTGCCAGCAATTCCGGGATCTACAATGAGCAGTTCTTC
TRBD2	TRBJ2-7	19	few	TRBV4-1	CASSQVPGTSGRWASEQYF	TGCGCCAGCAGCCAAGTCCCCGGGACTAGCGGCCGATGGGCATCCGAGCAGTACTTC
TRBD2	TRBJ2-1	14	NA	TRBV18	CASSSAGGGNEQFF	TGTGCCAGCTCAAGCGCGGGAGGGGGCAATGAGCAGTTCTTC
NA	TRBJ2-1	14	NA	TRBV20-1	CSASYSRSYNEQFF	TGCAGTGCTAGTTACTCCCGGAGTTACAATGAGCAGTTCTTC
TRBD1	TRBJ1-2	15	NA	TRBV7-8	CASSSQTGANYGYTF	TGTGCCAGCAGCAGCCAGACAGGGGCCAACTATGGCTACACCTTC
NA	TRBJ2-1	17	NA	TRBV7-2	CASSTLWGEWSYNEQFF	TGTGCCAGCAGCACCCTCTGGGGGGAGTGGTCCTACAATGAGCAGTTCTTC
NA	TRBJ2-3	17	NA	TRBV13	CASSLGVRGASTDTQYF	TGTGCCAGCAGCTTAGGTGTCCGCGGGGCTAGCACAGATACGCAGTATTTT
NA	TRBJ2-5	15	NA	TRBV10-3	CAISESKRSQETQYF	TGTGCCATCAGTGAGTCGAAGAGGTCCCAAGAGACCCAGTACTTC
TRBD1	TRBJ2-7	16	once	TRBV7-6	CASSSTPSTGKYEQYF	TGTGCCAGCAGCTCCACCCCATCGACAGGGAAGTACGAGCAGTACTTC
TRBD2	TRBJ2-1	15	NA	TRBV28	CASSSTSGSYNEQFF	TGTGCCAGCAGTTCTACTAGCGGCTCCTACAATGAGCAGTTCTTC
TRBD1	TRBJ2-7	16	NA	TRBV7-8	CASSLVGPGGSYEQYF	TGTGCCAGCAGCTTAGTCGGCCCAGGGGGCTCCTACGAGCAGTACTTC
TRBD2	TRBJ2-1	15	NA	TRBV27	CASSPERGSYNEQFF	TGTGCCAGCAGTCCCGAGCGGGGATCCTACAATGAGCAGTTCTTC
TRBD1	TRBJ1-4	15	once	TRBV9	CASSTRQGTNEKLFF	TGTGCCAGCAGCACTCGACAGGGGACTAATGAAAAACTGTTTTTT
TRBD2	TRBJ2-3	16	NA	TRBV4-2	CASSPRRAGGLDTQYF	TGTGCCAGCAGCCCCCGTAGAGCGGGAGGGTTGGATACGCAGTATTTT